Here is one T cell receptor beta chain with its context. Its antigen remains unknown. Produced via immunoSEQ multiplex PCR; TCRdb's table is partial and in-frame only. The table lists about 300,000 clones, about 64% of them singletons, with 6.3% in the top ten. Libraries of TCR beta were made from 1.5 to 2.5 micrograms of genomic DNA that came from cryopreserved PBMCs. These data originate in a study of cytotoxic CD8 clonotypes in ibrutinib-treated CLL. Study information: After a median around 13 months on treatment (6 to 36), response samples were drawn.

Study-wide results and limits: Baseline clonality, higher than in age-matched healthy donors, tracked circulating CD8+ T-cell counts. Increased clonality at ibrutinib response gave way to a return toward baseline at progression.

The CDR3 is 17 amino acids. The germline gives CDR1 SEHNR, CDR2 FQNEAQ (reference sequence). The V end was cut by 5 bases, the J end by 2 bases, with 21 bases between. The receptor's source is a human donor with chronic lymphocytic leukemia. The sample was PBMCs, taken after 36 months of ibrutinib treatment. The J gene is TRBJ1-2, the V gene TRBV7-9; maybe TRBD1 (5 bases). Here the CDR3 DNA reads TGTGCCAGCAGCCCCAACAGGCTACCTGACAAAAACTATGGCTACACCTTC. This sequence encodes CASSPNRLPDKNYGYTF.